This T cell receptor (beta chain) was identified in a study of blood T cells in healthy people across ages. With a J-beta primer mix and a sample-barcoded 5' primer, a second PCR ran 7 to 11 cycles. TCRdb reanalysed the 5' RACE reads using MiXCR and keeps one entry per CDR3 protein. The table lists 650,000 to 1,000,000 distinct CDR3 sequences, more than 35% of them singletons. This clonotype was seen only a few times. The CDR3 spans 14 residues. The receptor was derived from an elderly man in good health. The sequenced material came from blood. The chain combines TRBV21-1 with TRBJ2-4; the table's D call, TRBD1, was not checked against the DNA. TRBV21-1 is a pseudogene locus. In nucleotides, the CDR3 is TGTGCCAGCAGTTTACAGGGGAAAGAGGACATTCAGTACTTC. Translating gives CASSLQGKEDIQYF.